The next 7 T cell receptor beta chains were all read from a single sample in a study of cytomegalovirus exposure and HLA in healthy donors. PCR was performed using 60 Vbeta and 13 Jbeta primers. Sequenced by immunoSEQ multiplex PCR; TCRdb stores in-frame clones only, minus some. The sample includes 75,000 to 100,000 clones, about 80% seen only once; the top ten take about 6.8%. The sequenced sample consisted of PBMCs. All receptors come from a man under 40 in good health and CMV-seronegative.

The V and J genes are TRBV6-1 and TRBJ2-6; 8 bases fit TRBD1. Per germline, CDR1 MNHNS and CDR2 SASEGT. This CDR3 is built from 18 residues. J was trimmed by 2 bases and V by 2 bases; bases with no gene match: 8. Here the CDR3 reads CASSERRTGIPGANVLTF. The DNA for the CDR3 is TGTGCCAGCAGTGAAAGACGGACAGGGATCCCTGGGGCCAACGTCCTGACTTTC.

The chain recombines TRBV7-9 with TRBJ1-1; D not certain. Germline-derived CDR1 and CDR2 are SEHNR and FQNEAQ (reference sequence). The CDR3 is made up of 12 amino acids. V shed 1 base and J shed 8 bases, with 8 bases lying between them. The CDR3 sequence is CASSLGGSEAFF. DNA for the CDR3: TGTGCCAGCAGCTTAGGTGGCTCAGAAGCTTTCTTT.

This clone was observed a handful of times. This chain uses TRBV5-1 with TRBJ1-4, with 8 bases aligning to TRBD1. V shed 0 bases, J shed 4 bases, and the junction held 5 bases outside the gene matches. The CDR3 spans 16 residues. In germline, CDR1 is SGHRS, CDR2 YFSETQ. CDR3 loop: CASSLAGTGDNEKLFF. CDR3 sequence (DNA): TGCGCCAGCAGCTTGGCCGGGACAGGAGATAATGAAAAACTGTTTTTT.

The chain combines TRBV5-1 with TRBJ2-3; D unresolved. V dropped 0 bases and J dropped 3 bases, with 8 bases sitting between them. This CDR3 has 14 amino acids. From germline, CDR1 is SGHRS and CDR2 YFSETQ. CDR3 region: CASSLAGETDTQYF. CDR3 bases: TGCGCCAGCAGCTTGGCCGGAGAAACAGATACGCAGTATTTT.

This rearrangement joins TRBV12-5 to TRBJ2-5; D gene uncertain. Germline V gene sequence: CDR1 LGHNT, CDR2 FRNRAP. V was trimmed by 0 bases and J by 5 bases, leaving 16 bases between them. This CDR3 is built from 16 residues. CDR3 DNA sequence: TGTGCTAGTGGTTTGGTCTCCGGCCCCGCCGGGGAGACCCAGTACTTC. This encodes CASGLVSGPAGETQYF.

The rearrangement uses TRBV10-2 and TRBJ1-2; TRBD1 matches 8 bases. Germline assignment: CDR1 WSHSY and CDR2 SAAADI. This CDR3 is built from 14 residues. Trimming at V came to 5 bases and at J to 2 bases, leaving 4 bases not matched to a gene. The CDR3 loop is CASSKNRGNYGYTF. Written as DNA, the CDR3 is TGCGCCAGCAGTAAAAACAGGGGGAACTATGGCTACACCTTC.

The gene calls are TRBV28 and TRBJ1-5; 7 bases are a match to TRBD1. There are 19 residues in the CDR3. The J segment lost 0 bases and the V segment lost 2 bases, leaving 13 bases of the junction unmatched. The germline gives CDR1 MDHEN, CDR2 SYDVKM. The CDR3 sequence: CASSLIPVRQGHSNQPQHF. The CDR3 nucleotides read TGTGCCAGCAGTTTAATACCGGTCAGACAGGGCCATAGCAATCAGCCCCAGCATTTT.